The 9 T cell receptor beta chains below all came from one sample that was sequenced in a study of early T cells in non-severe SARS-CoV-2 infection. TCRdb re-analysed the 5' RACE reads in MiXCR, keeping a single row per CDR3 protein. The sample holds roughly 76,000 distinct CDR3 sequences, 9% to 15% seen once. Sequencing was performed on whole blood. The receptors stem from an adult who was a healthcare worker with PCR-confirmed SARS-CoV-2 infection or an uninfected control (not recorded which).

The chain uses TRBV20-1 and TRBJ2-7, with 14 nucleotides matching TRBD2. The CDR3 length is 14 residues. CDR1 DFQATT and CDR2 SNEGSKA come from the germline V gene (reference sequence). V was pared by 5 bases and J by 2 bases, with 2 bases of the junction left unmatched. CDR3 region: CSAPGLAGAYEQYF. The DNA of the CDR3 is TGCAGTGCTCCGGGACTAGCGGGAGCCTACGAGCAGTACTTC.

This clonotype was counted a few times. V is TRBV20-1 and J is TRBJ2-1; 8 bases align to TRBD2. Per germline, CDR1 DFQATT and CDR2 SNEGSKA (reference sequence). There are 15 residues in the CDR3. With 5 bases clipped from V and 0 bases from J, the junction kept 6 bases outside the gene matches. CDR3 nucleotides: TGCAGTGCTCCCCGGACTAGCAACTCCTACAATGAGCAGTTCTTC. Translated: CSAPRTSNSYNEQFF.

V is TRBV20-1 and J is TRBJ1-4, with D unclear. Germline CDR1 DFQATT, CDR2 SNEGSKA (reference sequence). CDR3 length equals 14 residues. V lost 6 bases and J 4 bases, leaving 15 bases between the germline ends. Here the CDR3 DNA reads TGCAGTGCGCCGCGGACGGAAAATAATGAAAAACTGTTTTTT. The encoded protein is CSAPRTENNEKLFF.

The chain joins TRBV6-6 to TRBJ1-2; D call uncertain. Germline V gene sequence: CDR1 MNHNY, CDR2 SVGAGI (reference sequence). CDR3 size: 12 residues. Trimming pared 4 bases from V and 5 bases from J, leaving 8 bases between. The CDR3: CASSSSLYGYTF. The CDR3, as DNA: TGTGCCAGCAGTTCCTCCCTTTATGGCTACACCTTC.

This clonotype was observed many times. The CDR3 protein is CASSTPGWAETQYF. The CDR3 nucleotides are TGTGCCAGCAGCACTCCGGGGTGGGCGGAGACCCAGTACTTC. The gene calls are TRBV7-9 and TRBJ2-5, with a weak D call TRBD2 (5 bases). The CDR3 runs 14 residues. The ends were cut back, 5 bases at V and 5 bases at J, with 15 bases in the middle. CDR1 is SEHNR and CDR2 is FQNEAQ in the germline V gene (reference sequence).

This chain links TRBV5-1 with TRBJ2-1, with a possible D match to TRBD2 (5 bases). In germline, CDR1 is SGHRS, CDR2 YFSETQ. The CDR3 sequence is 15 residues long. Trimming pared 0 bases from V and 10 bases from J, leaving 17 bases between. CDR3 sequence reads: CASSLGDYSIREQFF. The CDR3 nucleotides are TGCGCCAGCAGCTTGGGTGACTACTCGATTAGAGAGCAGTTCTTC.

This clonotype showed up many times. The chain recombines TRBV19 with TRBJ1-2, with D tentatively TRBD1 (6 bases). This CDR3 is 14 amino acids long. The V end lost 7 bases, the J end lost 6 bases, and 18 bases lay between the germline ends. In germline, CDR1 is LNHDA, CDR2 SQIVND (reference sequence). CDR3 DNA sequence: TGTGCCAGTACCACCACCGGGACACCCGATGGCTACACCTTC. It yields the protein CASTTTGTPDGYTF.

This clonotype was found a few times. The chain combines TRBV9 with TRBJ1-1, with 7 nucleotides matching TRBD1. The J segment lost 5 bases and the V segment lost 2 bases, leaving 3 bases of the junction unmatched. This CDR3 is 13 amino acids long. From germline, CDR1 is SGDLS and CDR2 YYNGEE. The CDR3 loop is CASSVTGKTEAFF. The CDR3 DNA follows: TGTGCCAGCAGCGTGACAGGGAAGACTGAAGCTTTCTTT.

The chain links TRBV9 to TRBJ2-3; D possibly uses TRBD1 or TRBD2 (5 bases each). Deletions cut 0 bases from V and 6 bases from J, with 11 bases between. The CDR3 is 14 residues long. Germline CDR1 SGDLS, CDR2 YYNGEE. In DNA, the CDR3 is TGTGCCAGCAGCGTAGGGGGGACCTCGGATACGCAGTATTTT. Its translation: CASSVGGTSDTQYF.